The source of this T cell receptor beta chain is a study of blood T cells in healthy people across ages. Study-wide findings and caveats: In these data, TCR beta diversity tracked strongly with naive T cell percentage.

Worth noting for this clonotype: Its antigen is still unknown.

Alongside a J-beta primer mix, a sample-barcoded 5' primer served in a second PCR lasting 7 to 11 cycles. Researchers report that a template-switch adaptor with 12 random nucleotides tagged each cDNA molecule. TCRdb re-called the 5' RACE reads through MiXCR, storing one row per CDR3 protein. The data show hundreds of thousands of distinct CDR3 sequences, with roughly 60% seen just once and approximately 20% held by the top ten. Germline V gene sequence: CDR1 DFQATT, CDR2 SNEGSKA (reference sequence). V gave up 5 bases and J gave up 1 base, with 8 bases separating them. This CDR3 comprises 12 residues.

This TCR was sampled from a man aged 25-45 years in good health. J is TRBJ2-5 and V is TRBV20-1; D uncertain. The sequenced sample was blood. In DNA form, the CDR3 reads TGCAGTGCTGCACAACCCCAAGAGACCCAGTACTTC. Translated: CSAAQPQETQYF.